The 13 T cell receptor beta chains in this list originate from one sample, sequenced in a study of response to subunit inactivated influenza vaccine. From the RT-PCR reads, TCRdb called clonotypes with MiXCR, one entry per CDR3 protein. Of some 500,000 distinct CDR3 sequences in the sample, about an eighth are singletons; the top ten hold around 13%. Sequenced material: PBMCs from blood, taken 45 days after vaccination. These receptors were obtained from a man over 45 who received an inactivated influenza vaccine.

The CDR3 loop reads CASSLSSRGETQYF. The CDR3 bases are TGTGCCAGCAGTTTAAGTAGCCGGGGGGAGACCCAGTACTTC. This chain connects TRBV12-3 or TRBV12-4 to TRBJ2-5; maybe TRBD2 (6 bases). Between the trimmed V and J ends, which lost 2 bases and 5 bases, there was a span of 12 bases. The CDR3 has 14 residues.

In this sample, this clonotype turned up a few times. The rearrangement joins TRBV6-2 or TRBV6-3 to TRBJ2-1; no reliable D call. The V gene lost 8 bases and the J gene lost 10 bases, with 18 bases spanning the gap. CDR1 and CDR2 from the germline V gene are MNHEY and SVGEGT. The length of the CDR3 is 13 residues. This CDR3 reads CASAFPLKEEQFF. In DNA form, the CDR3 reads TGTGCCAGCGCCTTCCCTCTTAAGGAGGAGCAGTTCTTC.

In its sample, this clonotype was seen a few times. This chain joins TRBV5-1 and TRBJ2-3; 8 bases are a match to TRBD2. The CDR3 loop spans 14 amino acids. Germline CDR1 and CDR2: SGHRS and YFSETQ. V gave up 3 bases and J gave up 3 bases; unmatched junction bases: 3. CDR3 coding DNA: TGCGCCAGCAGCTCCTTAGCGGGAACAGATACGCAGTATTTT. Translating it yields CASSSLAGTDTQYF.

The J gene is TRBJ1-1, the V gene TRBV30; the D is unclear. The germline CDR1 and CDR2 sequences are GTSNPN and SVGIG (reference sequence). V lost 1 base and J lost 5, with 11 bases in between. There are 13 residues in the CDR3. DNA of the CDR3: TGTGCCTGGAGTGACCAAGTCGGGACTGAAGCTTTCTTT. Protein sequence: CAWSDQVGTEAFF.

This chain uses TRBV4-3 with TRBJ2-7; 10 nucleotides align to TRBD1. Germline values: CDR1 LGHNA, CDR2 YSLEER. The CDR3 sequence is 15 residues long. The V segment lost 4 bases and the J segment 4 bases; nucleotides outside the gene matches: 7. CDR3 sequence (DNA): TGCGCCAGCAGCCGGTTGGGACAGGGGTTTTACGAGCAGTACTTC. Translation gives CASSRLGQGFYEQYF.

The J gene is TRBJ2-7, the V gene TRBV28; 12 positions agree with TRBD1. This CDR3 has 14 residues. Germline loops: CDR1 MDHEN, CDR2 SYDVKM. V gave up 6 bases and J gave up 10 bases; unmatched junction bases: 10. The CDR3 nucleotides are TGTGCCAGCAGCGCGGGACAGGGGGCTGGAGACCAGTACTTC. Translation gives CASSAGQGAGDQYF. Full variable domain (missing parts from reference TRBV28 and TRBJ2-7): DVKVTQSSRYLVKRTGEKVFLECVQDMDHENMFWYRQDPGLGLRLIYFSYDVKMKEKGDIPEGYSVSREKKERFSLILESASTNQTSMYLCASSAGQGAGDQYFGPGTRLTVT.

With regard to this clonotype: One end of the junction is discordant with germline, which a read error may explain. The V call is TRBV12-3 or TRBV12-4, the J call TRBJ2-3; D might be TRBD1 or TRBD2, each matching 5 bases. CDR3 length: 14 residues. Here the CDR3 reads CAILPGPSTYTQYF. The CDR3 DNA sequence: TGTGCCATCCTTCCGGGACCCAGCACATATACGCAGTATTTT.

This clonotype showed up just a few times. The chain recombines TRBV5-1 with TRBJ2-2; 9 positions agree with TRBD1. Germline CDR1 is SGHRS and CDR2 is YFSETQ. The CDR3 contains 14 residues. The V and J ends lost 7 bases and 4 bases, in that order; junction bases with no gene match: 5. The CDR3, as DNA: TGCGCCAGCTGGACAGGGGCGATCACCGGGGAGCTGTTTTTT. As protein: CASWTGAITGELFF. Supplemented by reference TRBV5-1 and TRBJ2-2, the full variable domain reads KAGVTQTPRYLIKTRGQQVTLSCSPISGHRSVSWYQQTPGQGLQFLFEYFSETQRNKGNFPGRFSGRQFSNSRSEMNVSTLELGDSALYLCASWTGAITGELFFGEGSRLTVL.

This clonotype was seen at least ten times. The rearrangement links TRBV29-1 to TRBJ2-2; 8 bases are a match to TRBD2. This CDR3 is 15 amino acids long. The germline V gene has CDR1 SQVTM and CDR2 ANQGSEA. V was clipped by 4 bases and J by 0 bases; unmatched bases: 4. This CDR3 is CSVGGLGSNTGELFF. The CDR3 DNA reads as TGCAGCGTTGGGGGACTAGGATCGAACACCGGGGAGCTGTTTTTT.

This sequence joins TRBV11-1 and TRBJ2-1; 10 bases match TRBD2. The V and J ends lost 1 base and 6 bases, in that order; junction bases with no gene match: 18. From germline, CDR1 is SGHAT and CDR2 FQDESV (reference sequence). The CDR3 loop spans 20 amino acids. CDR3 amino acids: CASSLGRWTSGGGGSNEQFF. CDR3 nucleotides: TGTGCCAGCAGCTTAGGCCGATGGACTAGCGGCGGCGGAGGTAGCAATGAGCAGTTCTTC.

The chain joins TRBV29-1 to TRBJ1-1; D gene unclear. Trimming took 7 bases from V and 0 from J, leaving 9 bases between them. The germline V gene has CDR1 SQVTM and CDR2 ANQGSEA. The CDR3 contains 12 residues. The CDR3 sequence is CSATGMNTEAFF. CDR3 sequence (DNA): TGCAGCGCGACCGGCATGAACACTGAAGCTTTCTTT.

This chain joins TRBV5-1 and TRBJ2-5; D uncertain. CDR3 size: 14 residues. With 0 bases removed from V and 4 bases from J, the gap between germline ends came to 10 bases. Germline V gene sequence: CDR1 SGHRS, CDR2 YFSETQ. For the CDR3, the DNA is TGCGCCAGCAGCTTGGGGGCAGGTATAGAGACCCAGTACTTC. Translation: CASSLGAGIETQYF.

Ten or more counts support this clonotype. In nucleotides, the CDR3 is TGTGCCAGCAGCGGGGGGAGCACTGAAGCTTTCTTT. Translation: CASSGGSTEAFF. The chain recombines TRBV3-1 with TRBJ1-1; D may be TRBD1 (5 bases). The germline gives CDR1 LGHDT, CDR2 YNNKEL (reference sequence). CDR3 length equals 12 residues. V shed 5 bases and J shed 4 bases, with 8 bases lying between them.